These T cell receptor beta chains were read from a single sample in a study of blood T cell repertoires in COVID-19. This table comes from immunoSEQ multiplex PCR, and its TCRdb copy is limited to in-frame clones, with some not included. The sample records about 170,000 clones, 75% to 85% being singletons. The sequenced sample was PBMCs or T cells enriched from blood (not recorded which). The source is a man aged 45 to 65 who had recovered from COVID-19. Each CDR3 is given with its conserved first and last residue. The D gene is left open where the match is weak. Clone size is shown for a subset of rows, as once, few, many or a class of expanded clone.

D gene: TRBD1
J gene: TRBJ1-4
clone size: NA
V gene: TRBV4-1
CDR3 DNA: TGCGCCACCGGGTCGCAGGGGGGTGAAAAACTGTTTTTT
CDR3 protein: CATGSQGGEKLFF

D gene: NA
J gene: TRBJ2-5
clone size: NA
V gene: TRBV4-2
CDR3 DNA: TGTGCCAGCAGCCACGGAGGTGGCGCTCAAGAGACCCAGTACTTC
CDR3 protein: CASSHGGGAQETQYF

D gene: NA
J gene: TRBJ1-6
clone size: once
V gene: TRBV5-1
CDR3 DNA: TGCGCCAGCCGGGGTGGTCAGGGGTCCAGGAGTTCACCCCTCCACTTT
CDR3 protein: CASRGGQGSRSSPLHF

D gene: NA
J gene: TRBJ1-5
clone size: once
V gene: TRBV6-5
CDR3 DNA: TGTGCCAGCAGTTTCGGGGGGAATCAGCCCCAGCATTTT
CDR3 protein: CASSFGGNQPQHF

D gene: NA
J gene: TRBJ1-2
clone size: once
V gene: TRBV28
CDR3 DNA: TGTGCCAGCAGGGGAGGCAGGTCGAACTATGGCTACACCTTC
CDR3 protein: CASRGGRSNYGYTF

D gene: NA
J gene: TRBJ1-5
clone size: NA
V gene: TRBV12-3/TRBV12-4
CDR3 DNA: TGTGCCATCGGGGAGAGCAATCAGCCCCAGCATTTT
CDR3 protein: CAIGESNQPQHF

D gene: NA
J gene: TRBJ1-1
clone size: NA
V gene: TRBV19
CDR3 DNA: TGTGCCAGTAGGGACACAGGTGGCACTGAAGCTTTCTTT
CDR3 protein: CASRDTGGTEAFF

D gene: TRBD2
J gene: TRBJ2-2
clone size: NA
V gene: TRBV3-1/TRBV3-2
CDR3 DNA: TGTGCCAGCAGCACGGGACTAGCGAACACCGGGGAGCTGTTTTTT
CDR3 protein: CASSTGLANTGELFF

D gene: TRBD2
J gene: TRBJ2-1
clone size: NA
V gene: TRBV20-1
CDR3 DNA: TGCAGTGCTAGTAATAGGACTAGGGGCAATGAGCAGTTCTTC
CDR3 protein: CSASNRTRGNEQFF

D gene: TRBD2
J gene: TRBJ2-3
clone size: NA
V gene: TRBV19
CDR3 DNA: TGTGCCAGTAGTATAGGCACTAGCGGGGGGGGCACAGATACGCAGTATTTT
CDR3 protein: CASSIGTSGGGTDTQYF

D gene: TRBD2
J gene: TRBJ2-5
clone size: NA
V gene: TRBV3-1/TRBV3-2
CDR3 DNA: TGTGCCAGCAGCCAAGAAGGGCTAGCGGGGCGGCAAGAGACCCAGTACTTC
CDR3 protein: CASSQEGLAGRQETQYF

D gene: TRBD2
J gene: TRBJ2-1
clone size: NA
V gene: TRBV5-4
CDR3 DNA: TGTGCCAGCAGCTTTGGGGGGGCCTACAATGAGCAGTTCTTC
CDR3 protein: CASSFGGAYNEQFF

D gene: NA
J gene: TRBJ1-2
clone size: NA
V gene: TRBV6-5
CDR3 DNA: TGTGCCAGCAGCCGGGACTTTTTCCGCAGCTACACCTTC
CDR3 protein: CASSRDFFRSYTF

D gene: NA
J gene: TRBJ1-1
clone size: few
V gene: TRBV27
CDR3 DNA: TGTGCCAGCAGTTTAAAATTCCCCCAGAACACTGAAGCTTTCTTT
CDR3 protein: CASSLKFPQNTEAFF

D gene: TRBD1
J gene: TRBJ1-5
clone size: NA
V gene: TRBV4-2
CDR3 DNA: TGTGCCAGCAGCCGTACCGGGACAGGTCAGCCCCAGCATTTT
CDR3 protein: CASSRTGTGQPQHF

D gene: TRBD1
J gene: TRBJ2-2
clone size: NA
V gene: TRBV6-5
CDR3 DNA: TGTGCCAGCAGTCGGACAGGCTACACCGGGGAGCTGTTTTTT
CDR3 protein: CASSRTGYTGELFF

D gene: TRBD2
J gene: TRBJ2-7
clone size: NA
V gene: TRBV6-1
CDR3 DNA: TGTGCCAGCAGTGAGTCTAGCGGGGGGCCCTACGAGCAGTACTTC
CDR3 protein: CASSESSGGPYEQYF

D gene: TRBD1
J gene: TRBJ1-1
clone size: NA
V gene: TRBV3-1/TRBV3-2
CDR3 DNA: TGTGCCAGCAGCCCTATACCGGGACAGGGGAACACTGAAGCTTTCTTT
CDR3 protein: CASSPIPGQGNTEAFF

D gene: TRBD2
J gene: TRBJ2-7
clone size: NA
V gene: TRBV11-2
CDR3 DNA: TGTGCCAGCAGCTTAGTCGCTAGCGGGTACGAGCAGTACTTC
CDR3 protein: CASSLVASGYEQYF

D gene: NA
J gene: TRBJ2-2
clone size: NA
V gene: TRBV3-1/TRBV3-2
CDR3 DNA: TGTGCCAGCAGCCAAGTGCGACTCGGGGGCACCGGGGAGCTGTTTTTT
CDR3 protein: CASSQVRLGGTGELFF

D gene: NA
J gene: TRBJ2-3
clone size: NA
V gene: TRBV4-1
CDR3 DNA: TGCGCCAGCAGCCAACCTGACAGGGGAGGGGATACGCAGTATTTT
CDR3 protein: CASSQPDRGGDTQYF

D gene: NA
J gene: TRBJ2-7
clone size: many
V gene: TRBV6-5
CDR3 DNA: TGTGCCAGCAGTTACGGGGCAGAGTACTACGAGCAGTACTTC
CDR3 protein: CASSYGAEYYEQYF

D gene: TRBD1
J gene: TRBJ1-2
clone size: NA
V gene: TRBV5-4
CDR3 DNA: TGTGCCAGCAGCTTGGGACAGGGCGGGGGCTACACCTTC
CDR3 protein: CASSLGQGGGYTF

D gene: TRBD1
J gene: TRBJ1-5
clone size: NA
V gene: TRBV30
CDR3 DNA: TGTGCCTGGGATCCGGGACAGGGCAATCAGCCCCAGCATTTT
CDR3 protein: CAWDPGQGNQPQHF

D gene: TRBD1
J gene: TRBJ2-1
clone size: NA
V gene: TRBV7-9
CDR3 DNA: TGTGCCAGCAGCCCTGACAGGGGCTCCTACAATGAGCAGTTCTTC
CDR3 protein: CASSPDRGSYNEQFF

D gene: NA
J gene: TRBJ1-5
clone size: NA
V gene: TRBV6-5
CDR3 DNA: TGTGCCAGCAGCGCAGGGTTGTGGGCTCAGCCCCAGCATTTT
CDR3 protein: CASSAGLWAQPQHF

D gene: NA
J gene: TRBJ1-1
clone size: NA
V gene: TRBV27
CDR3 DNA: TGTGCCAGCAGTTTCGGGTATAACACTGAAGCTTTCTTT
CDR3 protein: CASSFGYNTEAFF

D gene: NA
J gene: TRBJ1-2
clone size: NA
V gene: TRBV4-1
CDR3 DNA: TGCGCCAGCAGCCAAGATCGGGCGACACGGGGCTATGGCTACACCTTC
CDR3 protein: CASSQDRATRGYGYTF

D gene: NA
J gene: TRBJ2-7
clone size: NA
V gene: TRBV5-1
CDR3 DNA: TGCGCCAGCAGCTTGTCAACCTACGAGCAGTACTTC
CDR3 protein: CASSLSTYEQYF

D gene: TRBD1
J gene: TRBJ2-2
clone size: NA
V gene: TRBV9
CDR3 DNA: TGTGCCAGCAGCCCATGGACAGGGGACACCGGGGAGCTGTTTTTT
CDR3 protein: CASSPWTGDTGELFF

D gene: TRBD1
J gene: TRBJ1-4
clone size: NA
V gene: TRBV7-3
CDR3 DNA: TGTGCCAGCAGCTTAACCAGGGGGTCGGGTGAAAAACTGTTTTTT
CDR3 protein: CASSLTRGSGEKLFF

D gene: NA
J gene: TRBJ2-3
clone size: NA
V gene: TRBV3-1/TRBV3-2
CDR3 DNA: TGTGCCAGCAGCGTCTCCGCGGGACGGGCGGGCACAGATACGCAGTATTTT
CDR3 protein: CASSVSAGRAGTDTQYF

D gene: NA
J gene: TRBJ1-1
clone size: few
V gene: TRBV6-6
CDR3 DNA: TGTGCCAGCGGAGGGTTGAACACTGAAGCTTTCTTT
CDR3 protein: CASGGLNTEAFF

D gene: TRBD2
J gene: TRBJ2-7
clone size: few
V gene: TRBV4-1
CDR3 DNA: TGCGCCAGCAGCCAAGACCTAGCGGGGCTTGCCTACGAGCAGTACTTC
CDR3 protein: CASSQDLAGLAYEQYF

D gene: TRBD1
J gene: TRBJ1-3
clone size: NA
V gene: TRBV13
CDR3 DNA: TGTGCCAGCAGCAAAGGCAGGGGGCGAAACACCATATATTTT
CDR3 protein: CASSKGRGRNTIYF

D gene: NA
J gene: TRBJ1-5
clone size: once
V gene: TRBV7-6
CDR3 DNA: TGTGCCAGCAGCCCCCAAACACAGGGTCTTCTATCCCAGCCCCAGCATTTT
CDR3 protein: CASSPQTQGLLSQPQHF

D gene: NA
J gene: TRBJ1-3
clone size: NA
V gene: TRBV29-1
CDR3 DNA: TGCAGCGTCGGGGTGGCACATCAGCGCTATCGAAACACCATATATTTT
CDR3 protein: CSVGVAHQRYRNTIYF

D gene: TRBD1
J gene: TRBJ1-1
clone size: NA
V gene: TRBV5-1
CDR3 DNA: TGCGCCAGCAGCTCACGGGCGGGACAGGGGGACACTGAAGCTTTCTTT
CDR3 protein: CASSSRAGQGDTEAFF

D gene: TRBD1
J gene: TRBJ1-5
clone size: once
V gene: TRBV6-4
CDR3 DNA: TGTGCCAGCGAGAGGACAGGGGGCCATGATAGCAATCAGCCCCAGCATTTT
CDR3 protein: CASERTGGHDSNQPQHF

D gene: NA
J gene: TRBJ2-1
clone size: NA
V gene: TRBV5-1
CDR3 DNA: TGCGCCAGCAGCCAGGACAGATACAATGAGCAGTTCTTC
CDR3 protein: CASSQDRYNEQFF

D gene: TRBD1
J gene: TRBJ1-2
clone size: NA
V gene: TRBV7-9
CDR3 DNA: TGTGCCAGCAGCACCGACAGGACAGGGTTCGGCTACACCTTC
CDR3 protein: CASSTDRTGFGYTF

D gene: TRBD1
J gene: TRBJ1-5
clone size: NA
V gene: TRBV5-8
CDR3 DNA: TGTGCCACCAACCCCGGGACAGGGCATCAGCCCCAGCATTTT
CDR3 protein: CATNPGTGHQPQHF